This T cell receptor (beta chain) was sequenced for a study of technical replicates of blood from a few donors. V was pared by 4 bases and J by 4 bases, with 16 bases between. The CDR3 totals 15 residues. In germline, CDR1 is SGHTA, CDR2 FQGNSA. Data came from immunoSEQ multiplex PCR; TCRdb stores just in-frame clones and leaves some out. The sample shows 14,000 or so clones, less than 90% of them seen only once. This chain joins TRBV7-2 and TRBJ2-5, with D maybe TRBD1 (6 bases). The sequence came from a human donor in good health. The source material was PBMCs. This CDR3 reads CASSSEGRGRETQYF. CDR3 bases: TGTGCCAGCAGCTCTGAGGGCAGGGGCCGAGAGACCCAGTACTTC.